Listed here are 12 T cell receptor beta chains from one sample, sequenced in a study of beta chain features in type 1 diabetes. Investigators reverse transcribed all isolated RNA, so they sequenced expressed TCRB transcripts. Using immunoSEQ multiplex PCR, the repertoire was profiled, and TCRdb retains in-frame clones only, with some absent. This table has approximately 140,000 clones, about 7% appearing once. The source material was central memory CD4+ T cells from blood. The receptor source for this set is a woman in her twenties or thirties in good health.

The gene calls are TRBV9 and TRBJ1-2; perhaps TRBD1 as D (5 bases). The CDR3 contains 13 residues. Germline CDR1 is SGDLS and CDR2 is YYNGEE. V lost 4 bases and J lost 1, with 8 bases in between. DNA of the CDR3: TGTGCCAGCAGCCGAGACAGTAACTATGGCTACACCTTC. It is translated as CASSRDSNYGYTF.

This clone came up a few times. The V gene is TRBV19, the J gene TRBJ2-7; D might be TRBD1 (5 bases). CDR3 size: 13 residues. In germline, CDR1 is LNHDA, CDR2 SQIVND (reference sequence). The germline V and J ends were trimmed by 2 bases and 10 bases, with 15 bases remaining between them. The DNA for the CDR3 is TGTGCCAGTAGTATAAAGGACACCTCTAAACAGTACTTC. This encodes CASSIKDTSKQYF.

This clone was detected many times. The chain couples TRBV29-1 to TRBJ2-5; D might be TRBD2 (6 bases). CDR1 and CDR2 from the germline V gene are SQVTM and ANQGSEA. The CDR3 extends over 13 amino acids. V was pared by 3 bases and J by 4 bases, with 12 bases between. The DNA of the CDR3 is TGCAGCGTTGACGGGAGCGTGCGAGAGACCCAGTACTTC. Encoded protein: CSVDGSVRETQYF.

This rearrangement joins TRBV7-2 to TRBJ1-1, with TRBD1 as a possible D gene (5 bases). Trimming cost V 5 bases and J 1 base, with 14 bases left between them. Germline CDR1 reads SGHTA; CDR2 reads FQGNSA. CDR3 length equals 15 residues. The CDR3 sequence: CASSPDTDRNTEAFF. Here the CDR3 DNA reads TGTGCCAGCAGCCCCGACACCGACAGGAACACTGAAGCTTTCTTT.

The chain couples TRBV6-1 to TRBJ1-2; TRBD1 is a possible D gene (5 bases). The V gene lost 4 bases and the J gene lost 7 bases, with 16 bases spanning the gap. Germline V CDR1 and CDR2: MNHNS, SASEGT. This CDR3 contains 14 residues. The CDR3 here is CASSGNVEGLGYTF. The CDR3, as DNA: TGTGCCAGCAGTGGGAATGTGGAGGGACTTGGCTACACCTTC.

The chain is built from TRBV2 and TRBJ1-3; no clear D gene. CDR1 and CDR2 from the germline V gene are SNHLY and FYNNEI. The CDR3 sequence is 13 residues long. Trimming took 7 bases from V and 0 from J, leaving 7 bases between them. Here the CDR3 DNA reads TGTGCCAGCACCGGGAACTCTGGAAACACCATATATTTT. Protein sequence: CASTGNSGNTIYF. Together with reference TRBV2 and TRBJ1-3, the CDR3 gives the full variable domain: EPEVTQTPSHQVTQMGQEVILRCVPISNHLYFYWYRQILGQKVEFLVSFYNNEISEKSEIFDDQFSVERPDGSNFTLKIRSTKLEDSAMYFCASTGNSGNTIYFGEGSWLTVV.

This clone was picked up many times. V is TRBV28 and J is TRBJ1-2; 9 positions match TRBD1. The junction had 7 bases not matched to a gene; V was cut back by 5 bases and J by 3 bases. This CDR3 is 15 amino acids long. The germline gives CDR1 MDHEN, CDR2 SYDVKM. CDR3 in DNA: TGTGCCAGCAGTCCAGGGACAGGGTGGGACTATGGCTACACCTTC. Residues: CASSPGTGWDYGYTF.

This clone was seen only a few times. V gene TRBV7-3 combines with J gene TRBJ2-7; D not certain. The ends were cut back, 5 bases at V and 2 bases at J, with 13 bases in the middle. Germline V lookup: CDR1 SGHTA, CDR2 FQGTGA. This CDR3 contains 14 residues. The CDR3 DNA follows: TGTGCCAGCAGCATAGGTGGGCCTCCCTACGAGCAGTACTTC. It encodes CASSIGGPPYEQYF.

The genes are TRBV6-1 and TRBJ2-5; 7 nucleotides align to TRBD2. There are 14 residues in the CDR3. After removal of 6 bases from V and 0 bases from J, the junction contained 4 bases not matched to a gene. Germline V lookup: CDR1 MNHNS, CDR2 SASEGT. The CDR3 DNA is TGTGCCAGCAGGGAAACTAGCGACCAAGAGACCCAGTACTTC. It encodes CASRETSDQETQYF.

V is TRBV23-1 and J is TRBJ2-7, with 8 bases that match TRBD1. TRBV23-1 qualifies as an ORF whose function is uncertain. The CDR3 has 14 residues. Trimming took 7 bases from V and 2 from J; bases not matched to a gene: 7. CDR3 protein: CASIRQGFPYEQYF. CDR3 bases: TGCGCCAGCATAAGACAGGGGTTCCCCTACGAGCAGTACTTC.

The chain couples TRBV28 to TRBJ2-1; 9 bases map to TRBD1. The CDR3 contains 17 residues. In germline, CDR1 is MDHEN, CDR2 SYDVKM. The V segment lost 5 bases and the J segment 3 bases; nucleotides outside the gene matches: 11. CDR3 amino acids: CASSRRRDRADYNEQFF. CDR3 coding DNA: TGTGCCAGCAGTCGTCGAAGGGACAGGGCGGACTACAATGAGCAGTTCTTC.

This clone appeared a few times. The rearrangement links TRBV7-3 to TRBJ2-1; weak D call: TRBD2 (6 bases). CDR3 length: 16 amino acids. The germline V gene has CDR1 SGHTA and CDR2 FQGTGA. The V end was cut by 5 bases, the J end by 5 bases, with 19 bases between. In DNA, the CDR3 is TGTGCCAGCAGCCCGGTTTCGGGAGCAGGGAACAATGAGCAGTTCTTC. This translates into CASSPVSGAGNNEQFF.